The subject of this entry is one T cell receptor (beta chain). The antigen is not known. TCRdb's table, derived via immunoSEQ multiplex PCR, lists solely in-frame clones and lacks some. The sample shows tens of thousands of clones, about nine tenths of them seen only once. This sample is drawn from a study of T cell responses to AZD1222 COVID-19 vaccine. V was pared by 2 bases and J by 11 bases, with 15 bases between. The CDR3 runs to 12 residues. Germline loops: CDR1 GTSNPN, CDR2 SVGIG (reference sequence). Whole-study results and caveats: The number of AZD1222 recipients seropositive at baseline was only five or six. Spike-specific TCR breadth and depth grew following two AZD1222 doses. Distributed over spike, vaccine-associated CD4 TCRs predominated at 160-218 and 743-854.

The chain employs TRBV30 and TRBJ1-1; the D gene is possibly TRBD1 (5 bases). Source: peripheral blood, taken on day 0 of MenACWY control vaccination. The receptor's source is an adult in good health. In nucleotides, the CDR3 is TGTGCCTGGAGTTGGTCCTTAGGGGAGGCTTTCTTT. Translating gives CAWSWSLGEAFF. Based on the CDR3 plus reference TRBV30 and TRBJ1-1, the full variable domain is SQTIHQWPATLVQPVGSPLSLECTVEGTSNPNLYWYRQAAGRGLQLLFYSVGIGQISSEVPQNLSASRPQDRQFILSSKKLLLSDSGFYLCAWSWSLGEAFFGQGTRLTVV.